These 12 T cell receptor beta chains were sequenced from one sample in a study of blood T cell repertoires in COVID-19. Method: immunoSEQ multiplex PCR; TCRdb's copy keeps in-frame clones and lacks some. The table lists fewer than 200,000 clones, approximately 80% of them singletons. Sequencing input: peripheral blood. These receptors were taken from a woman aged 80 or over with active or convalescent COVID-19.

The chain uses TRBV5-1 and TRBJ1-1; D perhaps matches TRBD1 (6 bases). The CDR3 has 12 amino acids. V was pared by 4 bases and J by 11 bases, with 15 bases between. CDR1 is SGHRS, CDR2 YFSETQ, per germline. The DNA for the CDR3 is TGCGCCAGCAGCCAACAGGGTACAAATGCTTTCTTT. It is translated as CASSQQGTNAFF. Full variable domain (outside the CDR3, taken from reference TRBV5-1 and TRBJ1-1): KAGVTQTPRYLIKTRGQQVTLSCSPISGHRSVSWYQQTPGQGLQFLFEYFSETQRNKGNFPGRFSGRQFSNSRSEMNVSTLELGDSALYLCASSQQGTNAFFGQGTRLTVV.

CDR3 loop: CASSYGDRGGETQYF. CDR3 DNA sequence: TGTGCCAGCAGTTACGGAGACAGGGGAGGGGAGACCCAGTACTTC. V and J are TRBV6-5 and TRBJ2-5; D is possibly TRBD1 (8 bases). V dropped 2 bases and J dropped 5 bases, with 15 bases sitting between them. This CDR3 has 15 residues. Germline V gene data show CDR1 as MNHEY and CDR2 as SVGAGI.

The CDR3 sequence is CASGRQGHEAFF. For the CDR3, the DNA is TGTGCCAGCGGCCGACAGGGCCATGAAGCTTTCTTT. The J gene is TRBJ1-1, the V gene TRBV6-2 or TRBV6-3; TRBD1 matches 7 bases. The junction had 7 bases not matched to a gene; V was cut back by 8 bases and J by 7 bases. The germline gives CDR1 MNHEY, CDR2 SVGEGT. This CDR3 contains 12 residues.

The chain carries TRBV30 and TRBJ2-5; 9 bases align to TRBD2. The CDR3 loop spans 14 amino acids. Germline V gives CDR1 GTSNPN, CDR2 SVGIG (reference sequence). After removal of 0 bases from V and 5 bases from J, the junction contained 4 bases not matched to a gene. Written as DNA, the CDR3 is TGTGCCTGGAGTGTGGGGACTAGCTCCGAGACCCAGTACTTC. It is translated as CAWSVGTSSETQYF.

This clone appeared a few times. CDR3: CASSYETKNYGYTF. Here the CDR3 DNA reads TGTGCCAGCAGTTACGAGACAAAGAACTATGGCTACACCTTC. The chain combines TRBV6-2 or TRBV6-3 with TRBJ1-2, with unresolved D. The CDR3 has 14 residues. Germline values: CDR1 MNHEY, CDR2 SVGEGT. The V and J ends lost 2 bases and 2 bases respectively, with 9 bases between them.

This clone was detected a few times. The chain joins TRBV11-2 to TRBJ1-5, with D maybe TRBD1 (6 bases). Trimming removed 0 bases at V and 5 bases at J, with 11 bases between. The CDR3 is made up of 15 amino acids. Germline CDR1 reads SGHAT; CDR2 reads FQNNGV. The CDR3 here is CASSLESGVYQPQHF. CDR3 nucleotide sequence: TGTGCCAGCAGCTTAGAATCAGGGGTATATCAGCCCCAGCATTTT.

The rearrangement uses TRBV6-1 and TRBJ2-7; no clear D. From germline, CDR1 is MNHNS and CDR2 SASEGT. The CDR3 totals 12 residues. The V end was cut by 8 bases, the J end by 3 bases, with 11 bases between. Written as DNA, the CDR3 is TGTGCCAGCGGCCCCATTAACTACGAGCAGTACTTC. Translating it yields CASGPINYEQYF.

The V call is TRBV6-2 or TRBV6-3, the J call TRBJ2-2; 8 bases align to TRBD1. Germline CDR1 MNHEY, CDR2 SVGEGT. The CDR3 has 15 residues. Trimming took 6 bases from V and 7 from J; bases not matched to a gene: 10. The CDR3 protein is CASSLGQGFVGELFF. CDR3 DNA: TGTGCCAGCAGCCTCGGACAGGGTTTCGTCGGGGAGCTGTTTTTT.

This clone appeared once. The chain recombines TRBV29-1 with TRBJ1-1, with 10 bases identical to TRBD1. The ends lost 5 bases at V and 5 bases at J; junction bases unmatched: 5. Germline V gene sequence: CDR1 SQVTM, CDR2 ANQGSEA. This CDR3 is built from 13 residues. CDR3 nucleotide sequence: TGCAGCGTTCAGACAGGGGGCGGAACTGAAGCTTTCTTT. This gives the protein CSVQTGGGTEAFF.

The genes are TRBV5-6 and TRBJ2-1; 8 positions match TRBD1. Germline V lookup: CDR1 SGHDT, CDR2 YYEEEE. With 3 bases clipped from V and 0 bases from J, the junction kept 5 bases outside the gene matches. The CDR3 has 16 amino acids. CDR3 coding DNA: TGTGCCAGCAGCTGGGGGGACAGGAGCTCCTACAATGAGCAGTTCTTC. Translating gives CASSWGDRSSYNEQFF.

V gene TRBV6-5 combines with J gene TRBJ1-5; maybe TRBD1 (5 bases). The CDR3 length is 15 residues. The V gene's germline CDR1 is MNHEY and CDR2 SVGAGI. V lost 2 bases and J 5 bases, leaving 13 bases between the germline ends. The CDR3 DNA reads as TGTGCCAGCAGTTACAGGGGTATGTTGGATCAGCCCCAGCATTTT. It specifies CASSYRGMLDQPQHF.

This chain links TRBV14 with TRBJ1-6; D possibly corresponds to TRBD1 (5 bases). In germline, CDR1 is SGHDN, CDR2 FVKESK. CDR3 length: 15 amino acids. Trimming removed 1 base from V and 7 bases from J, with 11 bases in between. DNA of the CDR3: TGTGCCAGCAGCCAAGTACACAGGAGCAATTCACCCCTCCACTTT. Its protein is CASSQVHRSNSPLHF.